Below, 11 T cell receptor beta chains from the same sample are listed, as sequenced in a study of T cell responses to AZD1222 COVID-19 vaccine. Clones were read by immunoSEQ multiplex PCR, and TCRdb kept only the in-frame ones, dropping some. The repertoire holds around 100,000 clones, 88% seen once, with more than 8% in the top ten. Specimen: peripheral blood, collected on day 0 of AZD1222 vaccination. The receptors were sampled from an adult in good health.

V gene TRBV6-5 combines with J gene TRBJ2-3; D is ambiguous. V was cut by 6 bases and J by 2 bases, with 3 bases left in between. CDR1 is MNHEY and CDR2 is SVGAGI in the germline V gene. The CDR3 has 11 amino acids. The CDR3 region has the DNA TGTGCCAGCAGCAACACAGATACGCAGTATTTT. Amino acids: CASSNTDTQYF.

The J gene is TRBJ2-6, the V gene TRBV19; D is unclear. This CDR3 comprises 16 residues. Looked up from germline, CDR1 is LNHDA and CDR2 is SQIVND (reference sequence). Trimming left V 5 bases short and J 0 bases short, with 11 bases between. CDR3 nucleotides: TGTGCCAGTAGTGGCGGACGGCGCTCTGGGGCCAACGTCCTGACTTTC. Protein product: CASSGGRRSGANVLTF.

The V call is TRBV12-3 or TRBV12-4, the J call TRBJ1-1; D unresolved. The CDR3 covers 13 residues. V was trimmed by 1 base and J by 1 base, leaving 4 bases between them. CDR3: CASSLERNTEAFF. CDR3 nucleotides: TGTGCCAGCAGTTTAGAAAGGAACACTGAAGCTTTCTTT.

The chain joins TRBV18 to TRBJ1-2; 9 nucleotides match TRBD1. The CDR3 consists of 14 residues. Germline V gene sequence: CDR1 KGHSH, CDR2 LQKENI. Trimming cost V 2 bases and J 8 bases; bases outside gene matches: 6. CDR3 region: CASSPTGQGGGYTF. The CDR3 DNA is TGTGCCAGCTCACCAACGGGACAGGGTGGGGGCTACACCTTC. The whole variable domain, filled in from reference TRBV18 and TRBJ1-2, reads NAGVMQNPRHLVRRRGQEARLRCSPMKGHSHVYWYRQLPEEGLKFMVYLQKENIIDESGMPKERFSAEFPKEGPSILRIQQVVRGDSAAYFCASSPTGQGGGYTFGSGTRLTVV.

CDR3 coding DNA: TGCGCCAGCAGCTTGGCTAACACGGCCAGAGGAGAAGCTTTCTTT. Protein sequence: CASSLANTARGEAFF. The gene calls are TRBV5-1 and TRBJ1-1; D is ambiguous. This CDR3 has 15 residues. Germline V CDR1 and CDR2: SGHRS, YFSETQ. Trimming shortened V by 0 bases and J by 8 bases, and 17 bases separated the two germline ends.

This clone was recorded only once. This sequence joins TRBV28 and TRBJ1-2; D remains ambiguous. Per the germline V gene, CDR1 is MDHEN and CDR2 is SYDVKM. V gave up 7 bases and J gave up 2 bases, with 17 bases separating them. This CDR3 comprises 15 residues. In nucleotides, the CDR3 is TGTGCCAGCACCCTACTTTTTAGGCTGAACTATGGCTACACCTTC. Encoded protein: CASTLLFRLNYGYTF.

This chain joins TRBV29-1 and TRBJ2-7, with D possibly being TRBD1 (5 bases). Trimming took off 4 bases at V and 0 bases at J, with 13 bases between the two ends. CDR1 and CDR2 (germline): SQVTM, ANQGSEA. The CDR3 loop spans 14 amino acids. Written as DNA, the CDR3 is TGCAGCGTTGCAAGGGGAAGTACCTCCTACGAGCAGTACTTC. It specifies CSVARGSTSYEQYF.

The chain links TRBV6-5 to TRBJ1-2, with TRBD1 as a possible D gene (5 bases). The CDR3 has 11 residues. Germline CDR1 and CDR2: MNHEY and SVGAGI. The V end was cut by 8 bases, the J end by 8 bases, with 12 bases between. CDR3 loop: CASGAGGGYTF. The CDR3 DNA is TGTGCCAGCGGGGCGGGCGGGGGCTACACCTTC.

This clone was seen only once. The chain has TRBV4-2 and TRBJ1-5; D is unresolved. The V end lost 0 bases, the J end lost 6 bases, and 6 bases lay between the germline ends. Germline loops: CDR1 LGHNA, CDR2 YNFKEQ. The CDR3 consists of 13 residues. CDR3 in DNA: TGTGCCAGCAGCCAAGATTTAGGTCAGCCCCAGCATTTT. Protein product: CASSQDLGQPQHF.

The chain has TRBV19 and TRBJ1-5; 7 bases match TRBD1. Trimming took 5 bases from V and 1 from J; bases not matched to a gene: 5. The CDR3 has 15 residues. Germline CDR1 is LNHDA and CDR2 is SQIVND (reference sequence). CDR3 in DNA: TGTGCCAGTAGTGTCGGACAGGCAAGCAATCAGCCCCAGCATTTT. This encodes CASSVGQASNQPQHF.

The chain couples TRBV3-1 (or the pseudogene TRBV3-2) to TRBJ1-2; no definite D call. CDR1 and CDR2 from the germline V gene are LGHDT and YNNKEL (reference sequence). V lost 1 base and J 8 bases, leaving 5 bases between the germline ends. The CDR3 length is 11 residues. The CDR3 is CASSQGIGYTF. The DNA for the CDR3 is TGTGCCAGCAGCCAAGGCATCGGCTACACCTTC.